These T cell receptor beta chains were read from a single sample in a study of T cells in Graves' hyperthyroidism and ophthalmopathy. TCRdb processed the multiplex PCR reads anew with MiXCR; each CDR3 protein has one entry. This repertoire shows some 490,000 distinct CDR3 sequences, approximately 22% found once; its top ten account for around 47%. Sequenced material: blood. The receptors shown here come from a woman in her seventies with Graves' ophthalmopathy. The CDR3 runs from the conserved cysteine through the conserved F or W. The D gene is left open where the match is weak. For some rows the clone size is stated as once, few or many, or as a class when expanded; others skip it.

v_gene	j_gene	abundance	d_gene	CDR3aa	CDR3nt
TRBV6-2/TRBV6-3	TRBJ1-1	many	NA	CASRSSGEGPEAFF	TGTGCCAGCAGATCGTCAGGGGAGGGTCCTGAAGCTTTCTTT
TRBV18	TRBJ2-7	NA	NA	CASSPFGPRTYEQYF	TGTGCCAGCTCACCGTTCGGGCCCCGGACCTACGAGCAGTACTTC
TRBV7-3	TRBJ1-3	NA	TRBD1	CASSSPGQGWHTIYF	TGTGCCAGCAGCTCACCGGGACAGGGTTGGCACACCATATATTTT
TRBV28	TRBJ2-7	few	TRBD2	CASSDSGLGPYEQYF	TGTGCCAGCAGTGACTCCGGACTAGGACCCTACGAGCAGTACTTC
TRBV6-1	TRBJ1-1	NA	NA	CASSPGGAAFF	TGTGCCAGCAGCCCCGGGGGGGCGGCTTTCTTT
TRBV5-1	TRBJ1-1	few	NA	CASSLSTGTRTTEAFF	TGCGCCAGCAGCTTGTCCACCGGGACAAGGACCACTGAAGCTTTCTTT
TRBV20-1	TRBJ1-1	NA	NA	CSAKGPSNTEAFF	TGCAGTGCTAAGGGCCCCTCGAACACTGAAGCTTTCTTT
TRBV5-1	TRBJ2-3	few	NA	CASSSWGGTDTQYF	TGCGCCAGCAGTAGTTGGGGCGGCACAGATACGCAGTATTTT
TRBV12-3/TRBV12-4	TRBJ2-1	few	NA	CASSLTATNGQFF	TGTGCCAGCAGTTTGACCGCTACGAACGGGCAGTTCTTC
TRBV12-3/TRBV12-4	TRBJ1-5	many	NA	CASSLGPLSSQHF	TGTGCCAGCAGTTTGGGTCCTCTTAGTTCCCAGCATTTT
TRBV20-1	TRBJ1-2	NA	NA	CSASPTDYGYTF	TGCAGCGCATCCCCGACAGATTATGGCTACACCTTC
TRBV12-3/TRBV12-4	TRBJ2-1	many	TRBD2	CASSLAEAGGLNEQFF	TGTGCCAGCAGTTTAGCTGAAGCGGGGGGACTCAATGAGCAGTTCTTC
TRBV15	TRBJ2-5	few	TRBD1	CATSRVGQGRWQETQYF	TGTGCCACCAGCAGAGTAGGACAGGGAAGGTGGCAAGAGACCCAGTACTTC
TRBV9	TRBJ1-5	many	NA	CASSVSVGQPQHF	TGTGCCAGCAGCGTGTCGGTCGGCCAGCCCCAGCATTTT
TRBV7-2	TRBJ2-7	many	TRBD2	CASSSGLAGSYEQYF	TGTGCCAGCAGCTCAGGACTAGCGGGATCCTACGAGCAGTACTTC
TRBV5-5	TRBJ1-6	NA	TRBD1	CASSSPTGVNSPLHF	TGTGCCAGCAGCTCCCCGACAGGGGTTAATTCACCCCTCCACTTT
TRBV18	TRBJ2-7	few	NA	CASSSQDEGEQYF	TGTGCCAGCTCATCACAGGACGAGGGCGAGCAGTACTTC
TRBV11-2	TRBJ1-1	many	NA	CASSLTRGTEAFF	TGTGCCAGCAGCCTTACTCGGGGCACTGAAGCTTTCTTT
TRBV11-2	TRBJ2-1	many	NA	CASSLSSGDYNEQFF	TGTGCCAGCAGCTTAAGTAGCGGCGATTACAATGAGCAGTTCTTC
TRBV19	TRBJ2-1	few	NA	CASSTPSNEQFF	TGTGCCAGTAGTACCCCATCAAATGAGCAGTTCTTC
TRBV15	TRBJ1-1	many	NA	CATKPEGLKNTEAFF	TGTGCCACCAAGCCTGAGGGTCTGAAGAACACTGAAGCTTTCTTT
TRBV29-1	TRBJ2-1	few	NA	CSVSGGNEQFF	TGCAGCGTGAGTGGGGGGAATGAGCAGTTCTTC
TRBV6-5	TRBJ2-2	few	NA	CASSYSPGNTGELFF	TGTGCCAGCAGTTACTCGCCAGGGAACACCGGGGAGCTGTTTTTT
TRBV7-8	TRBJ2-7	NA	NA	CASSLARAGPLAYEQYF	TGTGCCAGCAGCTTAGCCCGGGCGGGACCCCTGGCCTACGAGCAGTACTTC
TRBV12-3/TRBV12-4	TRBJ2-7	once	TRBD2	CASTLGTRFLEQYF	TGTGCCAGCACCCTAGGGACTAGGTTTCTCGAGCAGTACTTC
TRBV20-1	TRBJ2-2	few	TRBD1	CSARGPGTGWAGELFF	TGCAGTGCTAGAGGACCCGGGACAGGTTGGGCCGGGGAGCTGTTTTTT
TRBV7-2	TRBJ2-1	NA	NA	CASSLGWLAPDEQFF	TGTGCCAGCAGCTTAGGTTGGCTAGCCCCTGATGAGCAGTTCTTC
TRBV27	TRBJ2-1	many	TRBD2	CASRAGGVYNEQFF	TGTGCCAGCAGGGCGGGAGGGGTCTACAATGAGCAGTTCTTC
TRBV29-1	TRBJ2-3	NA	NA	CSVEGAGGTDTQYF	TGCAGCGTTGAAGGGGCAGGGGGGACAGATACGCAGTATTTT
TRBV2	TRBJ2-7	many	NA	CASSGWELGEQYF	TGTGCCAGCAGTGGGTGGGAGCTCGGCGAGCAGTACTTC
TRBV10-1	TRBJ2-5	once	NA	CASSEVSGRSETQYF	TGCGCCAGCAGTGAGGTTTCGGGGAGATCAGAGACCCAGTACTTC
TRBV3-1	TRBJ2-7	NA	NA	CASSQNIYEQYF	TGTGCCAGCAGCCAAAATATCTACGAGCAGTACTTC
TRBV12-5	TRBJ1-1	many	TRBD1	CASGSNRGDTEAFF	TGTGCTAGTGGTTCAAACAGGGGTGACACTGAAGCTTTCTTT
TRBV18	TRBJ1-3	few	NA	CASSPGGMGNTIYF	TGTGCCAGCTCACCAGGCGGGATGGGAAACACCATATATTTT
TRBV10-3	TRBJ2-3	few	NA	CAGQSTDTQYF	TGTGCCGGCCAGTCCACAGATACGCAGTATTTT
TRBV3-1	TRBJ1-1	many	NA	CASSLAGGSMNTEAFF	TGTGCCAGCAGCCTGGCTGGTGGGTCCATGAACACTGAAGCTTTCTTT
TRBV2	TRBJ1-5	NA	NA	CASSEAEGQPQHF	TGTGCCAGCAGTGAAGCCGAGGGTCAGCCCCAGCATTTT
TRBV7-2	TRBJ2-7	NA	NA	CASNQPPPTGSYEQYF	TGTGCCAGCAACCAACCCCCCCCCACAGGATCCTACGAGCAGTACTTC
TRBV4-2	TRBJ2-1	NA	NA	CASSQVLSYNEQFF	TGTGCCAGCAGCCAAGTTCTCTCCTACAATGAGCAGTTCTTC
TRBV28	TRBJ1-2	many	NA	CASRWGVDYGYTF	TGTGCCAGCAGGTGGGGGGTCGACTATGGCTACACCTTC
TRBV6-6	TRBJ2-7	many	NA	CASSYRTGTVSYEQYF	TGTGCCAGCAGTTACAGAACCGGGACGGTCTCCTACGAGCAGTACTTC
TRBV24-1	TRBJ2-3	few	TRBD2	CATSDPLAGAADTQYF	TGTGCCACCAGTGATCCCCTAGCGGGAGCGGCTGATACGCAGTATTTT
TRBV20-1	TRBJ2-7	few	TRBD2	CSARGPTTSGSQRYEQYF	TGCAGTGCTAGAGGTCCCACTACTAGCGGGAGTCAGCGTTACGAGCAGTACTTC
TRBV7-3	TRBJ2-7	few	NA	CASSLDRSHGEQYF	TGTGCCAGCAGCCTCGACAGGAGCCATGGCGAGCAGTACTTC
TRBV19	TRBJ1-1	few	TRBD1	CASSRGQGMNTEAFF	TGTGCCAGTAGTAGAGGACAGGGGATGAACACTGAAGCTTTCTTT
TRBV6-4	TRBJ2-7	NA	NA	CASSYTDSRYEQYF	TGTGCCAGCAGTTACACGGACAGCCGATACGAGCAGTACTTC
TRBV4-1	TRBJ2-7	NA	NA	CASSQAWDNSYEQYF	TGCGCCAGCAGCCAAGCCTGGGACAATTCCTACGAGCAGTACTTC
TRBV28	TRBJ2-7	many	NA	CATTPGGSYEQYF	TGTGCCACGACACCTGGGGGCTCCTACGAGCAGTACTTC
TRBV19	TRBJ2-3	few	NA	CASCQGDLAADTQYF	TGTGCCAGTTGCCAGGGTGACTTAGCAGCAGATACGCAGTATTTT
TRBV10-2	TRBJ2-1	NA	NA	CASRNRSGSHNEQFF	TGCGCCAGCAGAAACAGGAGCGGGTCTCACAATGAGCAGTTCTTC
TRBV7-3	TRBJ1-1	few	NA	CASSRFRNTEAFF	TGTGCCAGCAGCCGATTTAGGAACACTGAAGCTTTCTTT
TRBV7-3	TRBJ1-1	many	NA	CASSLGVYTEAFF	TGTGCCAGCAGCCTTGGGGTTTACACTGAAGCTTTCTTT
TRBV7-3	TRBJ2-3	NA	TRBD2	CASSFYGRRGDTQYF	TGTGCCAGCAGCTTTTACGGGAGGAGAGGAGATACGCAGTATTTT
TRBV18	TRBJ2-1	NA	NA	CASSQRVDEQFF	TGTGCCAGCTCACAACGGGTCGATGAGCAGTTCTTC